A selection of T cell receptor beta chains follows, all from one sample in a study of Ad26.COV2.S vaccination and SARS-CoV-2 variants. The repertoire was sequenced with immunoSEQ multiplex PCR; TCRdb's copy has only in-frame clones and lacks some. This table has a few hundred thousand clones, about four fifths appearing once. Here the sequenced sample was peripheral blood, taken in a trial of Ad26.COV2.S vaccine versus placebo. These receptors came from a person aged 18-65 years who received the Ad26.COV2.S COVID-19 vaccine or a placebo. The CDR3 runs from the conserved cysteine through the conserved F or W. The order of the fields is CDR3 length, J gene, V gene, clone size, D gene, CDR3 protein, CDR3 DNA. The D gene is left open where the match is weak. Some rows mark clone size as missing; the rest say once, few, many or name a class of expanded clone.

17 TRBJ2-6 TRBV14 - - CASSQDRPGTGANVLTF TGTGCCAGCAGCCAAGATCGGCCGGGAACTGGGGCCAACGTCCTGACTTTC
15 TRBJ1-1 TRBV24-1 many - CATSDSSGGHTEAFF TGTGCCACCAGTGATTCCTCCGGGGGGCACACTGAAGCTTTCTTT
16 TRBJ2-1 TRBV13 - - CASSSPLREGGDEQFF TGTGCCAGCAGCTCCCCTTTGCGGGAAGGGGGCGATGAGCAGTTCTTC
14 TRBJ1-1 TRBV6-2/TRBV6-3 - - CASSFTGSNTEAFF TGTGCCAGCAGTTTTACCGGGAGTAACACTGAAGCTTTCTTT
14 TRBJ2-5 TRBV2 - - CASSAQGGQETQYF TGTGCCAGCAGTGCTCAGGGCGGCCAAGAGACCCAGTACTTC
14 TRBJ2-5 TRBV5-1 - - CASSRTGLQETQYF TGCGCCAGCAGCCGAACAGGACTCCAAGAGACCCAGTACTTC
14 TRBJ2-7 TRBV27 - TRBD1 CASSRGTGHYEQYF TGTGCCAGCTCCCGGGGGACAGGGCATTACGAGCAGTACTTC
14 TRBJ1-1 TRBV9 - - CASRPGRMNTEAFF TGTGCCAGCAGGCCGGGAAGGATGAACACTGAAGCTTTCTTT
13 TRBJ1-2 TRBV25-1 few - CASSDWADYGYTF TGTGCCAGCAGTGACTGGGCAGACTATGGCTACACCTTC
14 TRBJ2-5 TRBV29-1 - - CSVEDVQGAGTQYF TGCAGCGTTGAAGATGTCCAGGGCGCCGGGACCCAGTACTTC
14 TRBJ2-3 TRBV6-5 - TRBD2 CASSRLAGTDTQYF TGTGCCAGCAGCCGACTAGCGGGTACAGATACGCAGTATTTT
15 TRBJ2-7 TRBV25-1 few - CASSDGGLLSYEQYF TGTGCCAGCAGTGACGGGGGACTTCTATCCTACGAGCAGTACTTC
15 TRBJ2-7 TRBV27 - - CASSLRQPTSYEQYF TGTGCCAGCAGTTTACGACAGCCGACTTCCTACGAGCAGTACTTC
13 TRBJ1-2 TRBV10-3 - - CAISGRAEYGYTF TGTGCCATCAGTGGCAGGGCGGAGTATGGCTACACCTTC